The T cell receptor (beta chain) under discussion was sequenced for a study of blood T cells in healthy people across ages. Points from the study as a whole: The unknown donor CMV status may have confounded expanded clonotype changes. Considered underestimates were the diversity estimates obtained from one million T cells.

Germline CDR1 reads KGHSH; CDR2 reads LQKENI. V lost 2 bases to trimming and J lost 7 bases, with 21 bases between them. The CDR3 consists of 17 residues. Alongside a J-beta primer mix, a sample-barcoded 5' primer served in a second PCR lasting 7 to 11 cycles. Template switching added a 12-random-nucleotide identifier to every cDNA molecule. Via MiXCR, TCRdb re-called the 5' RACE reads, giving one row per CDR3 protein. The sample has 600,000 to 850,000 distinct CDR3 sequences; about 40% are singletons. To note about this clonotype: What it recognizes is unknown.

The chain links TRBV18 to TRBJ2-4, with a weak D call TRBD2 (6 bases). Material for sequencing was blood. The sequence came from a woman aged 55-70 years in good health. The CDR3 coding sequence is TGTGCCAGCTCACCAGGCCCTCCGGGGAGGTGGGAGAACATTCAGTACTTC. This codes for CASSPGPPGRWENIQYF.